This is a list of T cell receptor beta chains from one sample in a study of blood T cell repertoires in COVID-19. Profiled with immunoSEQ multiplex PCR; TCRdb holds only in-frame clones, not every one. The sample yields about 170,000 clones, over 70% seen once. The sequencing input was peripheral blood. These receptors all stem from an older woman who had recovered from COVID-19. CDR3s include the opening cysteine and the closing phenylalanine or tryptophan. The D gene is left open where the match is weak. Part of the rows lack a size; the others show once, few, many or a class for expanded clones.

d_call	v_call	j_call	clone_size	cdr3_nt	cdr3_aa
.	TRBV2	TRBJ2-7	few	TGTGCCAGTGTGGGCCGGGGAGCCTACGAGCAGTACTTC	CASVGRGAYEQYF
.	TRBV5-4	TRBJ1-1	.	TGTGCCATAGGGGGGGACCCCCATAGAACGAGCACTGAAGCTTTCTTT	CAIGGDPHRTSTEAFF
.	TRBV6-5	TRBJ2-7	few	TGTGCCAGCAGCCCGACTAGATTGGAGCAGTACTTC	CASSPTRLEQYF
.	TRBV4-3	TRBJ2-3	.	TGCGCCAGCAGCCAATCAAGGGTGGGGGGGCTCGCAGATACGCAGTATTTT	CASSQSRVGGLADTQYF
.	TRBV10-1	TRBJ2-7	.	TGCGCCAGCTCCCCCGGAAGGGGCCCCCTCTACGAGCAGTACTTC	CASSPGRGPLYEQYF
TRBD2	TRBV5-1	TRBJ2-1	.	TGCGCCAGCAGCTTGCCCCCGGCTAGCGGGAGCGGGAATGAGCAGTTCTTC	CASSLPPASGSGNEQFF
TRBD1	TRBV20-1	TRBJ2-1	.	TGCAGCGCCGACAGGGCCCATGAGCAGTTCTTC	CSADRAHEQFF
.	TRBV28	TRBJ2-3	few	TGTGCCAGCAGTTTATTGCGCGGGAGCACAGATACGCAGTATTTT	CASSLLRGSTDTQYF
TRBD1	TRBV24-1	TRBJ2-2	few	TGTGCCACCAGTGATCCCGGGACAGGGGGCACCGGGGAGCTGTTTTTT	CATSDPGTGGTGELFF
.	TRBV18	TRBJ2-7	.	TGTGCCAGCTCACCCGGGGTCAGGACCCTTTCCGCCGAGCAGTACTTC	CASSPGVRTLSAEQYF
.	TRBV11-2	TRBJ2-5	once	TGTGCCAGCTCAGCTTGGGGAGCCCAAGAGACCCAGTACTTC	CASSAWGAQETQYF
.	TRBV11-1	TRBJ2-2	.	TGTGCCAGCAGCTTTACAGGGCCCGGGGAGCTGTTTTTT	CASSFTGPGELFF
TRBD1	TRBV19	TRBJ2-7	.	TGTGCCAGTAGTACCAGACAGGGCGAGCAGTACTTC	CASSTRQGEQYF
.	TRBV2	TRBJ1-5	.	TGTGCCAGCACCCTACCCCCTCAGCCCCAGCATTTT	CASTLPPQPQHF
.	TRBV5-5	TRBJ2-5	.	TGTGCCAGCAGCCGGGACTCGCCACAAGAGACCCAGTACTTC	CASSRDSPQETQYF
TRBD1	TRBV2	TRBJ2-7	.	TGTGCCAGCAGTGAAGAGGGACAGGACCTCTTAGGGGAGCAGTACTTC	CASSEEGQDLLGEQYF
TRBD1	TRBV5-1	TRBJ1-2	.	TGCGCCAGCAGCTTGGGGGGACAGGGGTTCGGCTATGGCTACACCTTC	CASSLGGQGFGYGYTF
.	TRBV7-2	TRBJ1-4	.	TGTGCCAGCAGCTTATGGCCCCAGGGTGAAAAACTGTTTTTT	CASSLWPQGEKLFF
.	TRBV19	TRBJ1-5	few	TGTGCCAGTAGTATGGCGGCTCGGCAGAATCAGCCCCAGCATTTT	CASSMAARQNQPQHF
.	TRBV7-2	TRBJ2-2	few	TGTGCCAGCAGCACGGACACCGGGGAGCTGTTTTTT	CASSTDTGELFF
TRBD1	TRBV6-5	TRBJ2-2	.	TGTGCCAGCAGGTACAGGGGGCCCCCGAACACCGGGGAGCTGTTTTTT	CASRYRGPPNTGELFF
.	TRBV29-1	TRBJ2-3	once	TGCAGCGTTGAATGGAGGGTCCGGGATACGCAGTATTTT	CSVEWRVRDTQYF
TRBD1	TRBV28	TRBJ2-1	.	TGTGCCAGCAGGCAGGGGGCAGGGGGCTCCTACAATGAGCAGTTCTTC	CASRQGAGGSYNEQFF
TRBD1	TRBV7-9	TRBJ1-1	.	TGTGCCAGCAGCGACACAGGGGTAGGCACTGAAGCTTTCTTT	CASSDTGVGTEAFF
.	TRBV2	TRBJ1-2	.	TGTGCCAGCAGCCCCCAGGGAAGATTCGCTGGCTACACCTTC	CASSPQGRFAGYTF
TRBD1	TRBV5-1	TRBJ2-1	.	TGCGCCAGCACCCCTTGGGACAGTGACAATGAGCAGTTCTTC	CASTPWDSDNEQFF
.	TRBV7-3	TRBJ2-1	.	TGTGCCAGCAGCCTAACCCGGCTAGCTGGCTCCTACAATGAGCAGTTCTTC	CASSLTRLAGSYNEQFF
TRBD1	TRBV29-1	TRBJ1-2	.	TGCAGCGTGCCGGACAGGGCTCCGGGCTACACCTTC	CSVPDRAPGYTF
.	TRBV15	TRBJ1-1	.	TGTGCCACCAGCAGAGATTCGGGGGGAGAAACTGAAGCTTTCTTT	CATSRDSGGETEAFF
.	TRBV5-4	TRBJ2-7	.	TGTGCCAGCAGCTTGGATCGCCGGGGGCAGTACTTC	CASSLDRRGQYF
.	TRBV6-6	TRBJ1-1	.	TGTGCCAGCGGGGAGGGGCCGAACACTGAAGCTTTCTTT	CASGEGPNTEAFF
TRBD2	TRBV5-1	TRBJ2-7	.	TGCGCCAGCAGCTTCATGCCCAGCGGGAGCGACGAGCAGTACTTC	CASSFMPSGSDEQYF
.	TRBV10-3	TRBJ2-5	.	TGTGCCGGGGAGGCAGCACCTGGGGAGACCCAGTACTTC	CAGEAAPGETQYF
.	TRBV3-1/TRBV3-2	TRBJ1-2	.	TGTGCCAGCAGCCAAGATCGAGGTGGCTACACCTTC	CASSQDRGGYTF
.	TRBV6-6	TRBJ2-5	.	TGTGCCAGCAGGGGTAGCGACGTCTCAGAGACCCAGTACTTC	CASRGSDVSETQYF
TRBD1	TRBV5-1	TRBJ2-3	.	TGCGCCAGCAGCTACCGGACAGGGGGGGATACGCAGTATTTT	CASSYRTGGDTQYF
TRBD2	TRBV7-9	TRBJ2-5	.	TGTGCCAGCAGCCGGCCCCGGGTGAACGCCCGGGGGGCCCAGTACTTC	CASSRPRVNARGAQYF
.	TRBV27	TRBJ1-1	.	TGTGCCAGCAGTTTATCGGGGAGACTTGAAGCTTTCTTT	CASSLSGRLEAFF
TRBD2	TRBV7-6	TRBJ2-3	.	TGTGCCAGCAGCTTAGGGCTAGCGGGGGGGACGGATACGCAGTATTTT	CASSLGLAGGTDTQYF
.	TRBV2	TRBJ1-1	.	TGTGCCAGCAGTCGGACAGCCCGAATGAACACTGAAGCTTTCTTT	CASSRTARMNTEAFF
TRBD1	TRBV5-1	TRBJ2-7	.	TGCGCCAGCAGCCCCCCGACAGGGAACTACGAGCAGTACTTC	CASSPPTGNYEQYF
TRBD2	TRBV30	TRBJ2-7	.	TGTGCCTGGAGTGCCGGGCTAGCGGTCCACGAGCAGTACTTC	CAWSAGLAVHEQYF
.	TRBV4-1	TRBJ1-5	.	TGCGCCAGCAGCCAAGCCCGGACAGGCAATCAGCCCCAGCATTTT	CASSQARTGNQPQHF
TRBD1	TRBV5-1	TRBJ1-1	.	TGCGCCAGCAGCTCAACAGGGGAGAACACTGAAGCTTTCTTT	CASSSTGENTEAFF